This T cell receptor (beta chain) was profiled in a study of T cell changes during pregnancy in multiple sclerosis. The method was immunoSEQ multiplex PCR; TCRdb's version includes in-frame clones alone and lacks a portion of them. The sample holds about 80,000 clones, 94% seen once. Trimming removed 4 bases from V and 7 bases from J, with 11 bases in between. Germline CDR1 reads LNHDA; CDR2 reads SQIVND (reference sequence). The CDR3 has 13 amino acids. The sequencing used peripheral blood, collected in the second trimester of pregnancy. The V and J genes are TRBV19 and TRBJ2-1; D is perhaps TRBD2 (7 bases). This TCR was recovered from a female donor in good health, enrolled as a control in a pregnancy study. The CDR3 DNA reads TGTGCCAGTAGTAGGACTAGGGGGAATGAGCAGTTCTTC. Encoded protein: CASSRTRGNEQFF.